The rows below give T cell receptor beta chains drawn from one sample of a study of T cells after yellow fever vaccination. TCRdb analysed the 5' RACE reads with MiXCR anew, one entry per CDR3 protein. This table holds some 350,000 distinct CDR3 sequences, approximately 5.7% found once. Sequenced here: PBMCs, sampled 5 days after the yellow fever booster vaccination. The receptors originated from a man aged 30-40 years who received the YFV17D yellow fever vaccine. Both conserved end residues are part of each CDR3. The order of the fields is CDR3 length, D gene, clone size, J gene, V gene, CDR3 DNA, CDR3 protein. A D gene is named only where the DNA matches it firmly. Not all rows give a size; the values are once, few, many and, for expanded clones, a class.

14 - few TRBJ2-2 TRBV7-9 TGTGCCAGCAGCTCGGTAGCGAACACCGGGGAGCTGTTTTTT CASSSVANTGELFF
16 - - TRBJ2-1 TRBV5-1 TGCGCCAGCAGCTTGGAGGGGTCCCGCTCCTACAATGAGCAGTTCTTC CASSLEGSRSYNEQFF
15 TRBD2 many TRBJ2-1 TRBV5-1 TGCGCCAGCAGCTTGGCGGCTAGCGGGAGCCGTGAGCAGTTCTTC CASSLAASGSREQFF
13 - - TRBJ2-2 TRBV20-1 TGCAGTGCTAGAGTGACTAGCACCGGGGAGCTGTTTTTT CSARVTSTGELFF
19 TRBD1 few TRBJ1-1 TRBV11-2 TGTGCCAGCAGCCCTGAATCCGGGACAGGGAGGGTTAGAAACACTGAAGCTTTCTTT CASSPESGTGRVRNTEAFF
13 TRBD1 few TRBJ2-7 TRBV28 TGTGCCAGCGGATACAGGGGGCTTTACGAGCAGTACTTC CASGYRGLYEQYF
14 TRBD2 many TRBJ2-1 TRBV20-1 TGCAGTGCTAGTAAAGCGGGAGGGCCCAATGAGCAGTTCTTC CSASKAGGPNEQFF
16 - many TRBJ1-4 TRBV7-2 TGTGCCAGCAGCTTGGGCAGGGGTACCACTAATGAAAAACTGTTTTTT CASSLGRGTTNEKLFF
17 TRBD1 few TRBJ1-5 TRBV6-2/TRBV6-3 TGTGCCAGCAGAACGACAGGGGTAGGGGAAAGCAATCAGCCCCAGCATTTT CASRTTGVGESNQPQHF
16 TRBD2 - TRBJ2-1 TRBV9 TGTGCCAGCAGCGGTCCCTGGGGGGGCTCCTACAATGAGCAGTTCTTC CASSGPWGGSYNEQFF
14 - many TRBJ2-7 TRBV7-9 TGTGCCAGCAGTCCCGGGACGGGATTCGCCGAGCAGTACTTC CASSPGTGFAEQYF
13 TRBD1 - TRBJ1-1 TRBV7-2 TGTGCCAGCAGCTCCAGGGGGGGGACTGAAGCTTTCTTT CASSSRGGTEAFF
14 - many TRBJ2-1 TRBV7-9 TGTGCCAGCAGCTTAGTAGCGCTGGACAATGAGCAGTTCTTC CASSLVALDNEQFF
16 - many TRBJ2-7 TRBV23-1 TGCGCCAGCAGTCAATACCAGACAGGTTGCTTTCGGGAGCAGTACTTC CASSQYQTGCFREQYF
14 - many TRBJ1-2 TRBV30 TGTGCCTGGAGTGTACACAGAGTCTATGGTGACTACACCTTC CAWSVHRVYGDYTF
16 - many TRBJ1-1 TRBV30 TGTGCCTGGACCCAAGGTCGGTTGTTTTTGAACACTGAAGCTTTCTTT CAWTQGRLFLNTEAFF
14 TRBD1 few TRBJ1-2 TRBV20-1 TGCAGTGCTAGAGCACAGGGGTCGTACTATGGCTACACCTTC CSARAQGSYYGYTF
15 - - TRBJ2-2 TRBV7-6 TGTGCCAGCAGCTTAGATAGCGGAACCACCGGGGAGCTGTTTTTT CASSLDSGTTGELFF
13 - many TRBJ1-5 TRBV24-1 TGTGCCACCAGTGAGCAAGCGGGACAGCCCCAGCATTTT CATSEQAGQPQHF
17 TRBD2 - TRBJ2-3 TRBV20-1 TGCAGTGCTAGAGCCTCCGGGACTAGCGGGAGCACAGATACGCAGTATTTT CSARASGTSGSTDTQYF
14 - few TRBJ1-1 TRBV30 TGTGCCTGGAGTGTACTAGGGAAGAACACTGAAGCTTTCTTT CAWSVLGKNTEAFF
12 - many TRBJ2-7 TRBV4-2 TGTGCCAGCGGAGGAGGCTCCTACGAGCAGTACTTC CASGGGSYEQYF
14 - - TRBJ2-1 TRBV6-2/TRBV6-3 TGTGCCACCACCGGGTCGGCGAATCGCAATGAGCAGTTCTTC CATTGSANRNEQFF
12 - - TRBJ2-1 TRBV7-9 TGTGCCAGCAGCTTAGGAGAAGGTGAGCCGTTCTTC CASSLGEGEPFF
12 - few TRBJ2-1 TRBV29-1 TGCAGCTATGTAACGCAGCACAATGAGCAGTTCTTC CSYVTQHNEQFF
15 - few TRBJ1-5 TRBV7-8 TGTGCCAGCAGCCGGGTCCGACAGGCAAATCAGCCCCAGCATTTT CASSRVRQANQPQHF
15 - many TRBJ2-2 TRBV5-1 TGCGCCAGCAGCCCACGGACTTCCGACACCGGGGAGCTGTTTTTT CASSPRTSDTGELFF
14 - many TRBJ2-3 TRBV9 TGTGCCAGCAGCGCCCCCCGGTCCGCAGATACGCAGTATTTT CASSAPRSADTQYF
15 TRBD2 - TRBJ2-7 TRBV18 TGTGCCAGCTCACCAGTAGCGGGAGACACGGGCGAGCAGTACTTC CASSPVAGDTGEQYF
15 TRBD1 many TRBJ2-1 TRBV20-1 TGCAGTGCAGACGGACAGGGGGCTTGGTACAATGAGCAGTTCTTC CSADGQGAWYNEQFF
13 - many TRBJ2-1 TRBV10-3 TGTGCCATCAGTGATCAGACTAGTGTCGAGCAGTTCTTC CAISDQTSVEQFF
14 - many TRBJ2-1 TRBV13 TGTGCCAGCAGCTTATTTGGGAGAGGAGAGGAGCAGTTCTTC CASSLFGRGEEQFF
17 TRBD2 many TRBJ2-1 TRBV5-1 TGCGCCAGCAGAGCGGTAGCGGGCGGGAGGCACCTCGATGAGCAGTTCTTC CASRAVAGGRHLDEQFF
14 - many TRBJ2-5 TRBV20-1 TGCAGTGCTAGAGATTTTGTCAGGAAAGAGACCCAGTACTTC CSARDFVRKETQYF
13 TRBD1 few TRBJ1-1 TRBV7-9 TGTGCCAGCAGTTCCTCAGGGGGGACTGAAGCTTTCTTT CASSSSGGTEAFF
18 TRBD2 - TRBJ2-1 TRBV12-3/TRBV12-4 TGTGCCAGCAGTTTCCCCATAGCGGGAGGGCCGGAGTACAATGAGCAGTTCTTC CASSFPIAGGPEYNEQFF